This TCR beta chain was captured in a study of T cell responses to AZD1222 COVID-19 vaccine. Study as a whole: Recipients boosted at about 4 weeks or about 12 weeks are pooled. General observations from the study: Recipients of two AZD1222 doses showed rising Spike-specific TCR breadth and depth. It was only after the peak T cell response that any repertoires were sampled.

TCRdb keeps only in-frame clones here, not all; method: immunoSEQ multiplex PCR. This table holds more than 95,000 clones, around 88% found once. Regarding this clone: The target antigen is unknown.

This CDR3 has 15 amino acids. CDR1 is SGHNT, CDR2 YYREEE, per germline (reference sequence). With 0 bases removed from V and 0 bases from J, the gap between germline ends came to 9 bases. The sample consisted of peripheral blood, taken on day 0 of AZD1222 vaccination. This receptor was taken from an adult in good health. This chain uses TRBV5-4 with TRBJ1-1; maybe TRBD1 (6 bases). Here the CDR3 DNA reads TGTGCCAGCAGCTTGGTCCGGGGGCTGAACACTGAAGCTTTCTTT. This gives the protein CASSLVRGLNTEAFF.